Each of the 24 T cell receptor beta chains below was sequenced from the same sample in a study of cytomegalovirus exposure and HLA in healthy donors. The PCR employed 60 Vbeta primers together with 13 Jbeta primers. Some clones are missing from TCRdb's copy, which holds only in-frame ones; the method was immunoSEQ multiplex PCR. The repertoire table contains approximately 120,000 clones. The sequencing input was PBMCs. Receptors were obtained from a man aged 18 to 30 in good health and CMV-seronegative.

J is TRBJ2-1 and V is TRBV5-4; tentative D call: TRBD2 (6 bases). V lost 4 bases, J lost 9 bases, and 23 bases lay in between. Germline V gives CDR1 SGHNT, CDR2 YYREEE (reference sequence). The CDR3 extends over 16 amino acids. Here the CDR3 reads CASSGTGTLNGPEQFF. The DNA of the CDR3 is TGTGCCAGCAGCGGGACCGGGACTCTAAACGGTCCTGAGCAGTTCTTC.

The gene calls are TRBV5-1 and TRBJ2-3; the match to TRBD2 covers 15 bases. V lost 0 bases to trimming and J lost 4 bases; unmatched junction nucleotides: 6. CDR1 is SGHRS, CDR2 YFSETQ, per germline. The CDR3 sequence is 18 residues long. CDR3 sequence (DNA): TGCGCCAGCAGCTTGGCCCCCGGACTAGCGGGGGGGCCAGATACGCAGTATTTT. Amino acid sequence: CASSLAPGLAGGPDTQYF.

The J gene is TRBJ2-3, the V gene TRBV7-6, with TRBD1 as a possible D gene (6 bases). V dropped 5 bases and J dropped 5 bases, with 20 bases sitting between them. This CDR3 has 16 amino acids. The germline V gene encodes CDR1 SGHVS and CDR2 FNYEAQ. The CDR3 loop reads CASSRRGLRGKDTQYF. In DNA form, the CDR3 reads TGTGCCAGCAGCCGAAGGGGGTTAAGGGGGAAAGATACGCAGTATTTT.

The chain has TRBV5-6 and TRBJ1-1; TRBD1 is a possible D gene (6 bases). The CDR3 length is 16 residues. CDR1 is SGHDT, CDR2 YYEEEE, per germline. V lost 2 bases and J lost 1, with 15 bases in between. The CDR3 sequence is CASSFQYRTENTEAFF. DNA of the CDR3: TGTGCCAGCAGCTTCCAATATCGGACAGAGAACACTGAAGCTTTCTTT.

V usage is TRBV5-1 and J usage is TRBJ2-1; possible D gene TRBD1, 7 bases. This CDR3 is 17 amino acids long. Germline values: CDR1 SGHRS, CDR2 YFSETQ. Trimming cost V 4 bases and J 4 bases, with 21 bases left between them. CDR3 bases: TGCGCCAGCAGCCGCTCGGTAGGAGGGGGCGGGTACAATGAGCAGTTCTTC. Amino acid sequence: CASSRSVGGGGYNEQFF.

V gene TRBV29-1 combines with J gene TRBJ1-1, with D possibly being TRBD1 (5 bases). V was pared by 5 bases and J by 1 base, with 8 bases between. CDR1 is SQVTM and CDR2 is ANQGSEA in the germline V gene. The CDR3 is made up of 12 amino acids. This CDR3 is CSVLGRNTEAFF. As DNA, the CDR3 is TGCAGCGTTCTGGGGCGGAACACTGAAGCTTTCTTT.

The V call is TRBV11-1, the J call TRBJ2-1; D is undetermined. The CDR3 has 12 residues. Germline V CDR1 and CDR2: SGHAT, FQDESV (reference sequence). V lost 1 base and J 7 bases, leaving 5 bases between the germline ends. In nucleotides, the CDR3 is TGTGCCAGCAGCTTAGTTTATAATGAGCAGTTCTTC. As protein: CASSLVYNEQFF.

V and J are TRBV30 and TRBJ2-1; weak D call: TRBD2 (6 bases). Germline CDR1 is GTSNPN and CDR2 is SVGIG (reference sequence). The CDR3 spans 15 residues. V lost 0 bases to trimming and J lost 7 bases, with 16 bases between them. CDR3 loop: CAWSVILAAGNEQFF. The CDR3 region has the DNA TGTGCCTGGAGTGTAATATTAGCGGCTGGGAATGAGCAGTTCTTC.

The V call is TRBV25-1, the J call TRBJ2-5; D may be TRBD2 (5 bases). The germline V gene has CDR1 MGHDK and CDR2 SYGVNS. The CDR3 has 12 residues. Trimming left V 2 bases short and J 4 bases short, with 5 bases between. CDR3 DNA sequence: TGTGCCAGCAGTGAAGGACTAGAGACCCAGTACTTC. Translated, it gives CASSEGLETQYF. The whole variable domain, filled in from reference TRBV25-1 and TRBJ2-5, reads EADIYQTPRYLVIGTGKKITLECSQTMGHDKMYWYQQDPGMELHLIHYSYGVNSTEKGDLSSESTVSRIRTEHFPLTLESARPSHTSQYLCASSEGLETQYFGPGTRLLVL.

The chain couples TRBV6-5 to TRBJ2-1; D possibly corresponds to TRBD2 (5 bases). The CDR3 runs 15 residues. Trimming cost V 6 bases and J 5 bases, with 17 bases left between them. The germline V gene has CDR1 MNHEY and CDR2 SVGAGI. CDR3 DNA: TGTGCCAGCAGACCCCGGGAACAAGCCGACAATGAGCAGTTCTTC. Translating it yields CASRPREQADNEQFF.

V gene TRBV5-4 combines with J gene TRBJ1-2; 7 positions match TRBD1. V lost 6 bases and J lost 5; bases outside the gene matches: 7. Germline V gives CDR1 SGHNT, CDR2 YYREEE (reference sequence). The CDR3 runs 13 residues. This chain's CDR3 is CASTGGIGYGYTF. The CDR3 DNA sequence: TGTGCCAGCACAGGGGGGATTGGGTATGGCTACACCTTC.

The chain combines TRBV19 with TRBJ1-3; a possible D gene is TRBD1 (5 bases). The length of the CDR3 is 15 residues. CDR1 and CDR2 from the germline V gene are LNHDA and SQIVND (reference sequence). Trimming shortened V by 4 bases and J by 2 bases, and 12 bases separated the two germline ends. The CDR3 protein is CASSTVGAAGNTIYF. The CDR3 coding sequence is TGTGCCAGTAGTACAGTTGGGGCGGCTGGAAACACCATATATTTT.

The V gene is TRBV30, the J gene TRBJ2-5, with 12 bases aligning to TRBD1. The CDR3 is 13 amino acids. Germline loops: CDR1 GTSNPN, CDR2 SVGIG (reference sequence). Losses at the gene ends were 5 bases for V and 5 bases for J; bases not matched to a gene: 3. The CDR3 bases are TGTGCCTGGGGGACAGGGGGCTGGGAGACCCAGTACTTC. Protein sequence: CAWGTGGWETQYF.

This chain links TRBV2 with TRBJ1-2; D not certain. V was cut by 4 bases and J by 3 bases, with 3 bases left in between. Germline CDR1 and CDR2: SNHLY and FYNNEI. This CDR3 contains 11 residues. The CDR3 DNA sequence: TGTGCCAGCAGTGTAGACTATGGCTACACCTTC. It translates to CASSVDYGYTF.

The V call is TRBV29-1, the J call TRBJ2-7; weak D call: TRBD1 (6 bases). CDR1 and CDR2 (germline): SQVTM, ANQGSEA. Trimming cost V 6 bases and J 1 base, with 16 bases left between them. The CDR3 totals 14 residues. The CDR3 is CSVKTRTGSYEQYF. The CDR3 coding sequence is TGCAGCGTGAAGACCCGAACAGGGTCCTACGAGCAGTACTTC.

A word on this clone: The junction departs from the called germline gene at one end, perhaps through a read error. The chain has TRBV9 and TRBJ2-2; D remains ambiguous. Germline V gives CDR1 SGDLS, CDR2 YYNGEE. The CDR3 is 16 amino acids. The CDR3 spells CASRVDLTVNTGELFF. The DNA for the CDR3 is TGTGCCAGCAGAGTAGATTTAACGGTCAACACCGGGGAGCTGTTTTTT. Based on the CDR3 plus reference TRBV9 and TRBJ2-2, the full variable domain is DSGVTQTPKHLITATGQRVTLRCSPRSGDLSVYWYQQSLDQGLQFLIQYYNGEERAKGNILERFSAQQFPDLHSELNLSSLELGDSALYFCASRVDLTVNTGELFFGEGSRLTVL.

This chain joins TRBV29-1 and TRBJ2-4; 8 bases fit TRBD2. This CDR3 spans 14 amino acids. Germline CDR1 and CDR2: SQVTM and ANQGSEA. V lost 7 bases, J lost 7 bases, and 12 bases stayed unmatched. CDR3 region: CSASGRGNWNIQYF. The CDR3 nucleotides are TGCAGCGCGAGCGGGAGAGGGAATTGGAACATTCAGTACTTC. Full variable domain (rest looked up from reference TRBV29-1 and TRBJ2-4): SAVISQKPSRDICQRGTSLTIQCQVDSQVTMMFWYRQQPGQSLTLIATANQGSEATYESGFVIDKFPISRPNLTFSTLTVSNMSPEDSSIYLCSASGRGNWNIQYFGAGTRLSVL.

This chain connects TRBV10-1 to TRBJ2-3; 8 positions agree with TRBD1. The V gene's germline CDR1 is WNHNN and CDR2 SYGVQD (reference sequence). The ends lost 4 bases at V and 2 bases at J; junction bases unmatched: 11. CDR3 length: 17 residues. The CDR3 sequence is CASSGMDRADPTDTQYF. The CDR3 DNA reads TGCGCCAGCAGTGGGATGGACAGGGCAGACCCCACAGATACGCAGTATTTT.

This CDR3 reads CASSPRTDTQYF. The CDR3 coding sequence is TGTGCCAGCAGCCCTCGCACAGATACGCAGTATTTT. V is TRBV9 and J is TRBJ2-3; D unresolved. Germline CDR1 and CDR2: SGDLS and YYNGEE. V dropped 4 bases and J dropped 1 base, with 4 bases sitting between them. The CDR3 has 12 amino acids.

The chain is built from TRBV6-5 and TRBJ2-7, with TRBD2 identical over 7 bases. Germline V gene lookup returns CDR1 MNHEY and CDR2 SVGAGI. Unmatched junction bases numbered 14, after V lost 8 bases and J lost 7 bases. This CDR3 has 14 amino acids. CDR3 sequence (DNA): TGTGCCAGCGAGCGGGGCGGGACCCCGTCGGAGCAGTACTTC. Protein product: CASERGGTPSEQYF.

The chain has TRBV19 and TRBJ2-1; no firm D call. V shed 6 bases and J shed 15 bases, with 21 bases lying between them. The CDR3 totals 13 residues. Germline lookup yields CDR1 LNHDA and CDR2 SQIVND (reference sequence). CDR3 DNA sequence: TGTGCCAGTAGCCTTCAAGCAGATCGTGGGCCGTTCTTC. Amino acid sequence: CASSLQADRGPFF.

This rearrangement joins TRBV5-5 to TRBJ1-5; 7 bases line up with TRBD1. Germline-derived CDR1 and CDR2 are SGHKS and YYEKEE (reference sequence). The length of the CDR3 is 18 residues. V dropped 4 bases and J dropped 0; count of bases not matched to a gene: 13. CDR3 region: CASSTGTDITNSNQPQHF. In DNA, the CDR3 is TGTGCCAGCAGCACAGGGACAGATATAACCAATAGCAATCAGCCCCAGCATTTT.

The V gene is TRBV5-6, the J gene TRBJ1-5; tentatively, D is TRBD1 (5 bases). Trimming left V 2 bases short and J 0 bases short, with 15 bases between. CDR1 SGHDT and CDR2 YYEEEE come from the germline V gene. The CDR3 covers 17 residues. The CDR3 is CASSFRRGDYSNQPQHF. CDR3 sequence (DNA): TGTGCCAGCAGCTTTCGACGAGGGGACTATAGCAATCAGCCCCAGCATTTT.

V and J are TRBV28 and TRBJ2-6, with 7 bases lining up with TRBD1. V lost 2 bases and J lost 3; bases outside the gene matches: 7. CDR3 length: 17 residues. Per the germline V gene, CDR1 is MDHEN and CDR2 is SYDVKM. The CDR3 nucleotides are TGTGCCAGCAGTTTAATCACAGGGGCTTTTGGGGCCAACGTCCTGACTTTC. It is translated as CASSLITGAFGANVLTF.